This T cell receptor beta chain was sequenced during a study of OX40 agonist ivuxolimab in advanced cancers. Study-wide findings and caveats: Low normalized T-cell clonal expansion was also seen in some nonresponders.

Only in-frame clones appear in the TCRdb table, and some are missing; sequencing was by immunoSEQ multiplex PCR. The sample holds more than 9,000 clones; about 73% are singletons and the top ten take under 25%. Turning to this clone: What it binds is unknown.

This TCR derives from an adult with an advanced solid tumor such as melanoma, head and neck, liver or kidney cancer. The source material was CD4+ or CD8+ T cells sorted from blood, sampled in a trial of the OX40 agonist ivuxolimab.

The CDR3 nucleotides read TGTGCCAGCAGCTTGGGGCACCAGAATGGCTACACCTTC. Protein sequence: CASSLGHQNGYTF. The rearrangement uses TRBV5-5 and TRBJ1-2; D ambiguous. The CDR3 consists of 13 residues. V shed 0 bases and J shed 6 bases, with 9 bases lying between them. The germline V gene encodes CDR1 SGHKS and CDR2 YYEKEE (reference sequence).